These 19 T cell receptor beta chains came from one sample sequenced in a study of PD-L1 blockade in urothelial cancer. Libraries were prepared by immunoSEQ multiplex PCR; TCRdb keeps only in-frame clonotypes and omits some of them. The sample consists of tens of thousands of clones, roughly 85% of them appearing once. Time point given: peripheral blood 6 weeks after treatment start. The sample here was PBMCs, taken around atezolizumab (anti-PD-L1) treatment. The source is a man between 70 and 80 years old with urothelial cancer.

The gene calls are TRBV19 and TRBJ2-5; D is possibly TRBD1 (6 bases). CDR1 is LNHDA and CDR2 is SQIVND in the germline V gene (reference sequence). V lost 4 bases, J lost 6 bases, and 12 bases lay in between. The CDR3 has 13 amino acids. Here the CDR3 reads CASSTGDVKTQYF. The CDR3 bases are TGTGCCAGTAGTACAGGGGATGTAAAGACCCAGTACTTC.

The chain combines TRBV2 with TRBJ2-3; 12 bases match TRBD2. The CDR3 consists of 14 residues. The trim removed 8 bases at V and 11 bases at J, leaving 11 bases unmatched. Germline V gives CDR1 SNHLY, CDR2 FYNNEI. CDR3: CASARTSGAREQYF. CDR3 coding DNA: TGTGCCAGCGCCCGGACTAGCGGGGCCCGGGAGCAGTATTTT. Supplemented by reference TRBV2 and TRBJ2-3, the full variable domain reads EPEVTQTPSHQVTQMGQEVILRCVPISNHLYFYWYRQILGQKVEFLVSFYNNEISEKSEIFDDQFSVERPDGSNFTLKIRSTKLEDSAMYFCASARTSGAREQYFGPGTRLTVL.

The V call is TRBV11-2, the J call TRBJ2-7; TRBD1 matches at 7 bases. CDR1 is SGHAT, CDR2 FQNNGV, per germline. This CDR3 has 13 residues. V lost 5 bases, J lost 5 bases, and 6 bases stayed unmatched. CDR3 loop: CASSIRGGDEQYF. As DNA, the CDR3 is TGTGCCAGCAGCATTAGAGGGGGCGACGAGCAGTACTTC.

The chain carries TRBV19 and TRBJ1-4; 8 nucleotides line up with TRBD1. V was pared by 7 bases and J by 6 bases, with 7 bases of the junction left unmatched. Germline-derived CDR1 and CDR2 are LNHDA and SQIVND (reference sequence). The CDR3 is 14 amino acids. The CDR3 protein is CASTPTGVDEKLFF. CDR3 nucleotide sequence: TGTGCCAGTACCCCGACAGGGGTAGATGAAAAACTGTTTTTT.

The rearrangement links TRBV6-6 to TRBJ1-1; the D is unclear. CDR3 length: 13 residues. V was shortened by 3 bases and J by 0 bases, with 5 bases between the two germline ends. Germline-derived CDR1 and CDR2 are MNHNY and SVGAGI (reference sequence). This CDR3 is CASSYLMNTEAFF. The DNA for the CDR3 is TGTGCCAGCAGTTATTTAATGAACACTGAAGCTTTCTTT.

DNA for the CDR3: TGTGCCTGGAGAGGAGAAGCCTCTGGAAACACCATATATTTT. It yields the protein CAWRGEASGNTIYF. The chain joins TRBV30 to TRBJ1-3; D remains ambiguous. Germline assignment: CDR1 GTSNPN and CDR2 SVGIG (reference sequence). This CDR3 comprises 14 residues. Trimming removed 3 bases at V and 0 bases at J, with 9 bases between.

The rearrangement joins TRBV2 to TRBJ1-2, with 7 bases identical to TRBD1. Looked up from germline, CDR1 is SNHLY and CDR2 is FYNNEI. The CDR3 consists of 14 residues. V dropped 5 bases and J dropped 8; count of bases not matched to a gene: 11. CDR3 amino acids: CASSYWDSVYGYTF. The CDR3 nucleotides are TGTGCCAGCAGTTATTGGGACAGCGTCTACGGCTACACCTTC.

The chain carries TRBV28 and TRBJ1-5; TRBD1 matches 7 bases. CDR1 MDHEN and CDR2 SYDVKM come from the germline V gene. The J segment lost 2 bases and the V segment lost 5 bases, leaving 6 bases of the junction unmatched. CDR3 size: 15 residues. The CDR3 here is CASSPRQGGNQPQHF. CDR3 bases: TGTGCCAGCAGTCCACGACAGGGAGGCAATCAGCCCCAGCATTTT.

This clone was seen only a few times. The gene calls are TRBV12-5 and TRBJ2-7; TRBD2 aligns across 12 bases. Germline CDR1 is LGHNT and CDR2 is FRNRAP. CDR3 size: 17 residues. The junction had 15 bases not matched to a gene; V was cut back by 7 bases and J by 5 bases. This chain's CDR3 is CASALGGTSGFGDEQYF. CDR3 DNA: TGTGCTAGTGCCCTAGGGGGGACTAGCGGGTTTGGCGACGAGCAGTACTTC.

This clone appeared a single time. The rearrangement joins TRBV12-5 to TRBJ1-1, with 9 positions matching TRBD1. V trimming: 1 base; J trimming: 0 bases; junction bases outside the gene matches: 6. Germline CDR1 and CDR2: LGHNT and FRNRAP. The length of the CDR3 is 17 residues. CDR3 residues: CASGLGGQGSMNTEAFF. DNA of the CDR3: TGTGCTAGTGGTTTGGGGGGACAGGGAAGTATGAACACTGAAGCTTTCTTT.

This sequence joins TRBV11-2 and TRBJ2-5; no clear D gene. The germline V gene has CDR1 SGHAT and CDR2 FQNNGV. V gave up 4 bases and J gave up 2 bases, with 14 bases separating them. The CDR3 length is 15 residues. In nucleotides, the CDR3 is TGTGCCAGCAGCTGGGCCATTGACCCACAAGAGACCCAGTACTTC. Translation gives CASSWAIDPQETQYF. Filled out from reference TRBV11-2 and TRBJ2-5, the complete variable domain reads EAGVAQSPRYKIIEKRQSVAFWCNPISGHATLYWYQQILGQGPKLLIQFQNNGVVDDSQLPKDRFSAERLKGVDSTLKIQPAKLEDSAVYLCASSWAIDPQETQYFGPGTRLLVL.

The chain couples TRBV29-1 to TRBJ1-1; the D gene is possibly TRBD1 (5 bases). Trimming took off 6 bases at V and 1 base at J, with 12 bases between the two ends. The germline CDR1 and CDR2 sequences are SQVTM and ANQGSEA. The length of the CDR3 is 13 residues. CDR3 protein: CSVMTEWNTEAFF. CDR3 DNA sequence: TGCAGCGTGATGACAGAATGGAACACTGAAGCTTTCTTT.

The V gene is TRBV18, the J gene TRBJ1-2; the match to TRBD1 covers 8 bases. The CDR3 runs to 14 residues. Germline V gives CDR1 KGHSH, CDR2 LQKENI. Trimming took 4 bases from V and 8 from J; bases not matched to a gene: 9. The CDR3 is CASSRNPDREGYTF. In DNA, the CDR3 is TGTGCCAGCTCACGCAATCCGGACAGGGAAGGCTACACCTTC.

This rearrangement joins TRBV19 to TRBJ1-1; D might be TRBD1 (6 bases). Germline V gene lookup returns CDR1 LNHDA and CDR2 SQIVND (reference sequence). The length of the CDR3 is 16 residues. V was clipped by 3 bases and J by 0 bases, with 14 bases between them. Written as DNA, the CDR3 is TGTGCCAGTAGTATCCAGGCAGGGGCCCTGAACACTGAAGCTTTCTTT. It codes for CASSIQAGALNTEAFF.

This chain uses TRBV10-2 with TRBJ2-2; 7 bases match TRBD2. Germline CDR1 and CDR2: WSHSY and SAAADI. V gave up 5 bases and J gave up 2 bases; unmatched junction bases: 2. The CDR3 consists of 14 residues. CDR3 protein: CASSLGLNTGELFF. DNA for the CDR3: TGCGCCAGCAGTCTGGGACTAAACACCGGGGAGCTGTTTTTT.

The V call is TRBV2, the J call TRBJ2-3; 7 nucleotides match TRBD2. This CDR3 has 16 residues. Germline CDR1 reads SNHLY; CDR2 reads FYNNEI. Trimming removed 4 bases from V and 3 bases from J; junction bases left unmatched: 10. The CDR3 DNA sequence: TGTGCCAGCAGTGGACCAAGGGGCGGGGGAACAGATACGCAGTATTTT. It encodes CASSGPRGGGTDTQYF. The whole variable domain, filled in from reference TRBV2 and TRBJ2-3, reads EPEVTQTPSHQVTQMGQEVILRCVPISNHLYFYWYRQILGQKVEFLVSFYNNEISEKSEIFDDQFSVERPDGSNFTLKIRSTKLEDSAMYFCASSGPRGGGTDTQYFGPGTRLTVL.

The V gene is TRBV7-6, the J gene TRBJ2-1; 7 positions agree with TRBD2. V was pared by 2 bases and J by 4 bases, with 8 bases of the junction left unmatched. The length of the CDR3 is 16 residues. The V gene's germline CDR1 is SGHVS and CDR2 FNYEAQ. As DNA, the CDR3 is TGTGCCAGCAGCTTACGTCCCAGCGGGGTATACAATGAGCAGTTCTTC. Translated: CASSLRPSGVYNEQFF.

The gene calls are TRBV19 and TRBJ1-2; 9 nucleotides agree with TRBD1. The CDR3 spans 15 residues. The trim removed 5 bases at V and 4 bases at J, leaving 8 bases unmatched. Germline V lookup: CDR1 LNHDA, CDR2 SQIVND (reference sequence). CDR3 region: CASSPRTGESYGYTF. In DNA, the CDR3 is TGTGCCAGTAGTCCTCGGACAGGGGAAAGCTATGGCTACACCTTC. The entire variable domain, with the rest obtained from reference TRBV19 and TRBJ1-2, is as follows: DGGITQSPKYLFRKEGQNVTLSCEQNLNHDAMYWYRQDPGQGLRLIYYSQIVNDFQKGDIAEGYSVSREKKESFPLTVTSAQKNPTAFYLCASSPRTGESYGYTFGSGTRLTVV.

This clone is a singleton in its sample. The chain combines TRBV7-9 with TRBJ2-7; 13 positions agree with TRBD2. Germline assignment: CDR1 SEHNR and CDR2 FQNEAQ (reference sequence). V gave up 5 bases and J gave up 3 bases; unmatched junction bases: 4. The length of the CDR3 is 15 residues. CDR3 region: CASSPGTSGNYEQYF. In DNA, the CDR3 is TGTGCCAGCAGCCCCGGGACTAGCGGGAACTACGAGCAGTACTTC.